This T cell receptor (beta chain) was found in a study of OX40 agonist ivuxolimab in advanced cancers. From germline, CDR1 is SGHAT and CDR2 FQNNGV. Trimming removed 1 base at V and 0 bases at J, with 13 bases between. The CDR3 consists of 17 residues. Generated by immunoSEQ multiplex PCR, the TCRdb table keeps only in-frame clones and is missing some. Of around 80,000 clones in the sample, approximately 89% are singletons; the top ten hold roughly 0.18%. The rearrangement uses TRBV11-2 and TRBJ2-1; D ambiguous. This clonotype originated in an adult with an advanced solid tumor such as melanoma, head and neck, liver or kidney cancer. This material consisted of CD4+ or CD8+ T cells sorted from blood, taken in a trial of the OX40 agonist ivuxolimab. CDR3 amino acids: CASSLGLRASSYNEQFF. CDR3 bases: TGTGCCAGCAGCTTAGGGCTACGGGCGAGCTCCTACAATGAGCAGTTCTTC.